These 3 T cell receptor beta chains share one sample of origin, sequenced in a study of T cells in Graves' hyperthyroidism and ophthalmopathy. Researchers took RNA transcripts and amplified the TCR beta CDR3 regions from them. A first-round RT-PCR of the TCR CDR3 used the HTBI primer set. TCRdb reprocessed the multiplex PCR reads with MiXCR, giving one entry per CDR3 protein. The top ten hold under 35% of the sample, which has roughly 250,000 distinct CDR3 sequences, around 17% seen once. Sequencing input: blood. Source of these receptors: a young woman with Graves' ophthalmopathy.

This clonotype was counted many times. J is TRBJ2-3 and V is TRBV9, with D perhaps TRBD2 (6 bases). Germline loops: CDR1 SGDLS, CDR2 YYNGEE. Trimming left V 4 bases short and J 0 bases short, with 12 bases between. This CDR3 has 15 amino acids. CDR3: CASSPPAGSTDTQYF. The CDR3 region has the DNA TGTGCCAGCAGCCCACCTGCGGGGAGCACAGATACGCAGTATTTT.

This clonotype was detected many times. J is TRBJ1-1 and V is TRBV14, with TRBD1 matching over 9 bases. CDR1 SGHDN and CDR2 FVKESK come from the germline V gene. The CDR3 extends over 16 amino acids. J was trimmed by 2 bases and V by 1 base; bases with no gene match: 5. DNA of the CDR3: TGTGCCAGCAGCCAAGCCGGGACAGGGCTCAACACTGAAGCTTTCTTT. This sequence encodes CASSQAGTGLNTEAFF.

This clonotype was observed many times. This chain connects TRBV7-9 to TRBJ1-2, with no clear D. The germline gives CDR1 SEHNR, CDR2 FQNEAQ (reference sequence). The CDR3 runs to 13 residues. Trimming cost V 5 bases and J 0 bases, with 7 bases left between them. The CDR3 DNA sequence: TGTGCCAGCAGCGGGGAAACTAACTATGGCTACACCTTC. This sequence encodes CASSGETNYGYTF. Complete variable domain (other parts from reference TRBV7-9 and TRBJ1-2): DTGVSQNPRHKITKRGQNVTFRCDPISEHNRLYWYRQTLGQGPEFLTYFQNEAQLEKSRLLSDRFSAERPKGSFSTLEIQRTEQGDSAMYLCASSGETNYGYTFGSGTRLTVV.